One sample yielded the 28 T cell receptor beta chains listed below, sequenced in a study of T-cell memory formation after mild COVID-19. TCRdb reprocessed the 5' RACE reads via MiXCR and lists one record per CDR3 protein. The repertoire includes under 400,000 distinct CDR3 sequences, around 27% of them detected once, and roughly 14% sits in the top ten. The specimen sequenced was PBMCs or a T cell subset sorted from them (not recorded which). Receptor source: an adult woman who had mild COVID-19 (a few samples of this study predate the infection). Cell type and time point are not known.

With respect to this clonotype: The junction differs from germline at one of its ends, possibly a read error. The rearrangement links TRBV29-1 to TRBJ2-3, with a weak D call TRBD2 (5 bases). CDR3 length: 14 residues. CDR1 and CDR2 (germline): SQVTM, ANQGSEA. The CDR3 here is CSVVLREKTDTQYF. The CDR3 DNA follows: TGCAGCGTTGTTTTGAGGGAAAAAACAGATACACAGTATTTT.

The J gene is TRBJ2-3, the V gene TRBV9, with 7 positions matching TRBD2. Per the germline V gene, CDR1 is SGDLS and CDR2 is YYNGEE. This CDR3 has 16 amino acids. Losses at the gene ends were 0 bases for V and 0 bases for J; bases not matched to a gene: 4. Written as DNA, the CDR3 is TGTGCCAGCAGCGTAGGCCCTAGCGGAAGCACAGATACGCAGTATTTT. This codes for CASSVGPSGSTDTQYF.

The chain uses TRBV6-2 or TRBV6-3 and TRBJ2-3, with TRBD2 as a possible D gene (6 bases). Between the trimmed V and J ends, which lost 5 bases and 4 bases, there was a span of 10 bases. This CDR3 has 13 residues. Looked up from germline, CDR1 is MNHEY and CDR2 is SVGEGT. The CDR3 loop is CASSGGRPDTQYF. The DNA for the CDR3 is TGTGCCAGCAGTGGAGGGAGGCCAGATACGCAGTATTTT.

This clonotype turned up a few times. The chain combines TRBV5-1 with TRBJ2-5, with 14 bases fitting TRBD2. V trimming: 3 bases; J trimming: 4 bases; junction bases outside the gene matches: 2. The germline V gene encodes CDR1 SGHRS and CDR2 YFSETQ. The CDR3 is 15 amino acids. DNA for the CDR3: TGCGCCAGCAGCTATGGGACTAGCGGGAGAGAGACCCAGTACTTC. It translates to CASSYGTSGRETQYF. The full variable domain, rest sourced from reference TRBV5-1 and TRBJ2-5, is KAGVTQTPRYLIKTRGQQVTLSCSPISGHRSVSWYQQTPGQGLQFLFEYFSETQRNKGNFPGRFSGRQFSNSRSEMNVSTLELGDSALYLCASSYGTSGRETQYFGPGTRLLVL.

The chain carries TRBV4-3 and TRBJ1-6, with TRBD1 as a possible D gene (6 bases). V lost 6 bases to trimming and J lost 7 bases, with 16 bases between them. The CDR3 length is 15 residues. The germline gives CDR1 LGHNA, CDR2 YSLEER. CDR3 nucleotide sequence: TGCGCCAGCAGTAGGACGCGTCAGGGGAATTCACCCCTCCACTTT. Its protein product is CASSRTRQGNSPLHF.

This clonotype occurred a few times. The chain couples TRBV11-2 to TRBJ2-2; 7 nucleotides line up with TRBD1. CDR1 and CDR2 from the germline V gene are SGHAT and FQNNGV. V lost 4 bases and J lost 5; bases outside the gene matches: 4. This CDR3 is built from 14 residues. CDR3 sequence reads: CASSSNRGTGELFF. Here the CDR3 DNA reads TGTGCCAGCAGCTCCAACAGGGGAACCGGGGAGCTGTTTTTT.

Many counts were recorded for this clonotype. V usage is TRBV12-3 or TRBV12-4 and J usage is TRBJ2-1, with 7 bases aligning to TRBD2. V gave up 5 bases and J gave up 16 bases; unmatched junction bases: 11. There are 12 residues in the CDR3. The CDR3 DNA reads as TGTGCCAGCAGTCTAGACCTAGGGGAGGGATTCTTC. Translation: CASSLDLGEGFF.

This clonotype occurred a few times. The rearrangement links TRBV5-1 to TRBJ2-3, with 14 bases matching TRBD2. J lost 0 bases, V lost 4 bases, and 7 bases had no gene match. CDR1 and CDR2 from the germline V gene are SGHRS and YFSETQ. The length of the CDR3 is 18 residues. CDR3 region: CASSQGLAGVTSTDTQYF. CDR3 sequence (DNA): TGCGCCAGCAGCCAGGGACTAGCGGGAGTCACCAGCACAGATACGCAGTATTTT.

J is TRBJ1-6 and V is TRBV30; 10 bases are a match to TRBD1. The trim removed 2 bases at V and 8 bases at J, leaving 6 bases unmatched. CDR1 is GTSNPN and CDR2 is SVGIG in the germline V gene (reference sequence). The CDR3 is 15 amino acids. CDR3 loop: CAWSNRDRGDSPLHF. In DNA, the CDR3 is TGTGCCTGGAGTAACCGGGACAGGGGAGATTCACCCCTCCACTTT.

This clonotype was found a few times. The CDR3 sequence is CSARQGGGYEQYF. The CDR3, as DNA: TGCAGTGCTAGACAGGGAGGGGGCTACGAGCAGTACTTC. The rearrangement uses TRBV20-1 and TRBJ2-7; D is perhaps TRBD2 (7 bases). CDR1 and CDR2 (germline): DFQATT, SNEGSKA (reference sequence). The CDR3 extends over 13 amino acids. Trimming took off 2 bases at V and 3 bases at J, with 11 bases between the two ends.

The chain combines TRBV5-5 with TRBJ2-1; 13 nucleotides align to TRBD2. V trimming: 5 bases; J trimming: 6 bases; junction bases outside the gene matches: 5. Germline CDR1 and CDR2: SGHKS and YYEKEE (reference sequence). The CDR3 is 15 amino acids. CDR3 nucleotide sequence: TGTGCCAGCAGACTGACTAGCGGGGGGTTCAATGAGCAGTTCTTC. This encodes CASRLTSGGFNEQFF.

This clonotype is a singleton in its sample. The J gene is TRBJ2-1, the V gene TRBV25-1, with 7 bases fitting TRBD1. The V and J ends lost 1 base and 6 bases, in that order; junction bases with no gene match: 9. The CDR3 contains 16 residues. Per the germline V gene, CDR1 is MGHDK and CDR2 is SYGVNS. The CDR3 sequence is CASSESRAGGVNEQFF. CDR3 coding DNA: TGTGCCAGCAGTGAATCGAGGGCAGGGGGTGTCAATGAGCAGTTCTTC.

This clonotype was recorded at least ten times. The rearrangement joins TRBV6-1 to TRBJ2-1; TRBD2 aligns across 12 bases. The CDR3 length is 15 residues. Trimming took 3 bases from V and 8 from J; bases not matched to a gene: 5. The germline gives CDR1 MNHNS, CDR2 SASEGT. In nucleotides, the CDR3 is TGTGCCAGCAGTGAGACTAGCGGGAGCTCCGATGAGCAGTTCTTC. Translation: CASSETSGSSDEQFF.

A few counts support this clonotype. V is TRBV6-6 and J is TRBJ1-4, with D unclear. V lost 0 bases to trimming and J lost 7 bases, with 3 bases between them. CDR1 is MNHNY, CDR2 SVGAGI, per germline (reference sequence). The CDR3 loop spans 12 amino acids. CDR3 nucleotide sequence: TGTGCCAGCAGTTACTCGGGTGAAAAACTGTTTTTT. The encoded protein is CASSYSGEKLFF.

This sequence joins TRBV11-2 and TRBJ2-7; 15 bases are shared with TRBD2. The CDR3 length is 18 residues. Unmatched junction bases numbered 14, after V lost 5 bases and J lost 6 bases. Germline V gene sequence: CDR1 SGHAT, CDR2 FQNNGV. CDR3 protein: CASSHTSLGLAGGPEQYF. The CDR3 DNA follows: TGTGCCAGCAGCCACACTAGCTTGGGACTAGCGGGGGGCCCCGAGCAGTACTTC.

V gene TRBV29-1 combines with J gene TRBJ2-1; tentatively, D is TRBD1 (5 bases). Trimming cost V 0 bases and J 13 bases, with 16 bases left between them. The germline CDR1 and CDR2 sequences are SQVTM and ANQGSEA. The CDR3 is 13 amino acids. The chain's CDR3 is CSVEDGAGGVQFF. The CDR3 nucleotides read TGCAGCGTTGAAGATGGGGCCGGTGGAGTCCAGTTCTTC.

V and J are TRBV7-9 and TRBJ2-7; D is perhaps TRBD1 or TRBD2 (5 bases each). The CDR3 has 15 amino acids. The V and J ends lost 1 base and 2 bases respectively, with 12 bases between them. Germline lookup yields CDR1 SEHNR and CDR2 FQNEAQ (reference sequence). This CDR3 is CASSLGRDGTYEQYF. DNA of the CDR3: TGTGCCAGCAGCTTAGGACGGGACGGGACCTACGAGCAGTACTTC.

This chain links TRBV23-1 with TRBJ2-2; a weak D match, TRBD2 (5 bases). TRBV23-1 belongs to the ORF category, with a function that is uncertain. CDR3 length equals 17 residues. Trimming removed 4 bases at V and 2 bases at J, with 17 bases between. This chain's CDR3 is CASSRVATSRNTGELFF. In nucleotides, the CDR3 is TGCGCCAGCAGTCGCGTAGCGACCTCTAGAAACACCGGGGAGCTGTTTTTT.

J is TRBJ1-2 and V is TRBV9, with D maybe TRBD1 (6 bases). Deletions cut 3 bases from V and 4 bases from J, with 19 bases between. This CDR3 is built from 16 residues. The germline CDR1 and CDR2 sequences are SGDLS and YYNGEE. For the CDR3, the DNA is TGTGCCAGCAGCGCCTCGGACCATCCAGGGGCCTATGGCTACACCTTC. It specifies CASSASDHPGAYGYTF.

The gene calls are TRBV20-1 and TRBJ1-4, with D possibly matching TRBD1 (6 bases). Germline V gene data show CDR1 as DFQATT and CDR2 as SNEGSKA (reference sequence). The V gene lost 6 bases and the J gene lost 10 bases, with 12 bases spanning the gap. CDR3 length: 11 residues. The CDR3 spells CSATDRGKLFF. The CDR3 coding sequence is TGCAGTGCAACGGACAGAGGAAAACTGTTTTTT.

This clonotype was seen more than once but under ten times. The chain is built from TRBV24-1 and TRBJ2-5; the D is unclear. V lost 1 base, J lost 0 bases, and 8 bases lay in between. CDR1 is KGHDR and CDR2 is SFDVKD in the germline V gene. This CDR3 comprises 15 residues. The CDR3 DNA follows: TGTGCCACCAGTGATTTAAAGGGAAACCAAGAGACCCAGTACTTC. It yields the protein CATSDLKGNQETQYF.

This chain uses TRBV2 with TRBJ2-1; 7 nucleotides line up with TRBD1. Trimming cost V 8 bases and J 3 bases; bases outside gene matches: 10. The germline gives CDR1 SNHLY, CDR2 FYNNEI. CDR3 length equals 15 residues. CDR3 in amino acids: CASGQTGIGYNEQFF. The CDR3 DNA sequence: TGTGCCAGCGGGCAGACAGGGATCGGCTACAATGAGCAGTTCTTC.

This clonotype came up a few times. The CDR3 DNA reads TGTGCCAGCAGCATCAGTCCCCGGGGGCGTGGAAATGAGCAGTTCTTC. It specifies CASSISPRGRGNEQFF. This rearrangement joins TRBV7-6 to TRBJ2-1; D might be TRBD1 or TRBD2, each matching 6 bases. This CDR3 spans 16 amino acids. Trimming shortened V by 5 bases and J by 7 bases, and 21 bases separated the two germline ends. The germline V gene encodes CDR1 SGHVS and CDR2 FNYEAQ. The whole variable domain, filled in from reference TRBV7-6 and TRBJ2-1, reads GAGVSQSPRYKVTKRGQDVALRCDPISGHVSLYWYRQALGQGPEFLTYFNYEAQQDKSGLPNDRFSAERPEGSISTLTIQRTEQRDSAMYRCASSISPRGRGNEQFFGPGTRLTVL.

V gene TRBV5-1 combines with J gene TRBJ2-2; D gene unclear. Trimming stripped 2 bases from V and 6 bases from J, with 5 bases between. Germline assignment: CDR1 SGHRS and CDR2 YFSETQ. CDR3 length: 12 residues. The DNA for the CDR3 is TGCGCCAGCAGCTTATCCTCCGGGGAGCTGTTTTTT. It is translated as CASSLSSGELFF.

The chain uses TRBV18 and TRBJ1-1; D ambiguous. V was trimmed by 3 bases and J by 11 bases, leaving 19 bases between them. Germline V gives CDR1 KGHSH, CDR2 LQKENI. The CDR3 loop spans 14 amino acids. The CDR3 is CASSPQRVEERAFF. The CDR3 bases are TGTGCCAGCTCACCCCAAAGGGTGGAGGAGAGGGCTTTCTTT.

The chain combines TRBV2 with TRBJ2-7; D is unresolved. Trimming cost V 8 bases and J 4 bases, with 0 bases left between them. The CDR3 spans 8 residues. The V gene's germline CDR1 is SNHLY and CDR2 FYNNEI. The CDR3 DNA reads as TGTGCCAGCTACGAGCAGTACTTC. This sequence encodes CASYEQYF.

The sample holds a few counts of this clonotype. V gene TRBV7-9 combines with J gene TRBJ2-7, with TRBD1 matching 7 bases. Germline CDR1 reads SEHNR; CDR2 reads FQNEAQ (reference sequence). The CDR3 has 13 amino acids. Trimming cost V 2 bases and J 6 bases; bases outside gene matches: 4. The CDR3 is CASSLQGVSEQYF. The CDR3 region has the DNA TGTGCCAGCAGCTTACAGGGGGTGAGCGAGCAGTACTTC.

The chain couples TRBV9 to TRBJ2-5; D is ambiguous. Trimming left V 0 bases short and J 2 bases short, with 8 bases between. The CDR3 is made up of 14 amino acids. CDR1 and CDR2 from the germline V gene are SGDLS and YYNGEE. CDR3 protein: CASSVVPEQETQYF. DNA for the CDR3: TGTGCCAGCAGCGTAGTGCCAGAACAAGAGACCCAGTACTTC.